A single sample gave rise to the 9 T cell receptor beta chains below, sequenced in a study of blood T cells in healthy people across ages (dated by TCRdb to about 2015). The method behind the library was 5' RACE. TCRdb names Illumina HiSeq 2500 as the instrument used. A second 7 to 11 cycle PCR used a sample-barcoded 5' primer and a J-beta primer mix. TCRdb reworked the public reads: Q25 trimming with fastp, MiXCR clone assembly, productive beta chains retained. Under each unique CDR3 protein, matching rows form one entry showing the most common genes and DNA. For this sample there are roughly 1,000,000 distinct CDR3 sequences; under 30% appear just once. The leading ten clones occupy approximately 0.71% of the sample. The same specimen was also included in a second study, on T cells of mothers and their children.

Sequenced: blood. Every receptor here comes from a girl aged 2-10 years in good health.

This clonotype was observed a handful of times. The chain employs TRBV29-1 and TRBJ2-2; D is ambiguous. CDR3 length: 11 amino acids. Trimming stripped 7 bases from V and 6 bases from J, with 9 bases between. CDR1 is SQVTM and CDR2 is ANQGSEA in the germline V gene. The CDR3 region has the DNA TGCAGCGCTGGGGATGCCGGGGAGCTGTTTTTT. Translated: CSAGDAGELFF.

A few counts support this clonotype. J is TRBJ2-5 and V is TRBV9; TRBD1 matches 7 bases. Germline assignment: CDR1 SGDLS and CDR2 YYNGEE. This CDR3 comprises 15 residues. V was clipped by 0 bases and J by 3 bases; unmatched bases: 5. CDR3 in DNA: TGTGCCAGCAGCGTAGATCCAGGGGGTGAAGAGACCCAGTACTTC. This codes for CASSVDPGGEETQYF.

The chain is built from TRBV27 and TRBJ1-4; TRBD1 agrees at 8 bases. This CDR3 region has 15 residues. Germline loops: CDR1 MNHEY, CDR2 SMNVEV (reference sequence). Losses at the gene ends were 3 bases for V and 5 bases for J; bases not matched to a gene: 5. The DNA for the CDR3 is TGTGCCAGCAGTTTCCAGGGGGCTGTGAATGAAAAACTGTTTTTT. It translates to CASSFQGAVNEKLFF.

The chain combines TRBV4-3 with TRBJ1-2; D remains ambiguous. The CDR3 runs to 15 residues. V was clipped by 2 bases and J by 8 bases, with 18 bases between them. Germline V gene data show CDR1 as LGHNA and CDR2 as YSLEER. CDR3 sequence (DNA): TGCGCCAGCAGCCAATCCAGAGCAGAGGCGACAGGCTACACCTTC. Translating gives CASSQSRAEATGYTF.

This chain joins TRBV12-3 or TRBV12-4 and TRBJ2-7; D possibly corresponds to TRBD2 (5 bases). The ends were cut back, 5 bases at V and 6 bases at J, with 14 bases in the middle. This CDR3 spans 13 amino acids. In nucleotides, the CDR3 is TGTGCCAGCAGTCCTCAAGGACTGTCCGAGCAGTACTTC. Protein sequence: CASSPQGLSEQYF.

This chain uses TRBV6-2 or TRBV6-3 with TRBJ1-5; TRBD1 might be the D (6 bases). V lost 6 bases and J lost 3, with 18 bases in between. Per the germline V gene, CDR1 is MNHEY and CDR2 is SVGEGT. The CDR3 runs 16 residues. The CDR3 here is CASSSEKGGYNQPQHF. CDR3 DNA: TGTGCCAGCAGCTCCGAGAAGGGGGGCTACAATCAGCCCCAGCATTTT.

This clonotype was counted many times. The rearrangement uses TRBV4-2 and TRBJ2-7; D is undetermined. The germline gives CDR1 LGHNA, CDR2 YNFKEQ. Trimming stripped 6 bases from V and 0 bases from J, with 9 bases between. The CDR3 spans 13 residues. The CDR3 DNA sequence: TGTGCCAGCAGACCCCCGAGCTCCTACGAGCAGTACTTC. Encoded protein: CASRPPSSYEQYF.

This clonotype occurred many times. The V and J genes are TRBV28 and TRBJ2-1; 9 bases map to TRBD2. J gave up 0 bases and V 7 bases, and 4 bases lay outside the gene matches. Looked up from germline, CDR1 is MDHEN and CDR2 is SYDVKM. The length of the CDR3 is 15 residues. This CDR3 is CASIVSGSSYNEQFF. The CDR3 nucleotides read TGTGCCAGCATCGTTAGCGGGAGCTCCTACAATGAGCAGTTCTTC.

A remark on this clonotype: In this CDR3 the conserved last residue, phenylalanine or tryptophan, is missing, so a read error is likely. The chain recombines TRBV25-1 with TRBJ1-6, with unresolved D. This CDR3 comprises 13 residues. The V and J ends lost 3 bases and 8 bases respectively, with 8 bases between them. The germline V gene encodes CDR1 MGHDK and CDR2 SYGVNS. CDR3 in DNA: TGTGCCAGCAGTGACCCAGAAGATTCACCCCTCCACCTT. Residues: CASSDPEDSPLHL.